These T cell receptor beta chains were read from a single sample in a study of shared clonotypes between healthy human individuals. This table comes from immunoSEQ multiplex PCR, and its TCRdb copy is limited to in-frame clones, with some not included. Among millions of clones listed, over 85% were seen once. Sequencing was done on a sample of naive CD8+ T cells sorted from blood. The receptor set was obtained from a man younger than 35 in good health. The CDR3 runs from the conserved cysteine through the conserved F or W. A D gene is named only where the DNA matches it firmly. Size is stated for part of the rows, as once, few or many counts, or as a class when the clone is expanded.

v_gene	abundance	d_gene	j_gene	CDR3nt	CDR3aa
TRBV15	-	TRBD1	TRBJ2-1	TGTGCCGCGGCGGTTGGGGACAGGGCTCACGATGAGCAGTTCTTC	CAAAVGDRAHDEQFF
TRBV4-1	-	-	TRBJ2-1	TGCGCCAGCAGCCAAGCGCGTGGTCTGTACAATGAGCAGTTCTTC	CASSQARGLYNEQFF
TRBV5-4	-	TRBD1	TRBJ2-7	TGTGCCAGCAGCACGGGGACAGGGGATCCCTACGAGCAGTACTTC	CASSTGTGDPYEQYF
TRBV7-2	-	-	TRBJ1-4	TGTGCCAGCAGCTTAGTTGGGGAATCTAATGAAAAACTGTTTTTT	CASSLVGESNEKLFF
TRBV6-5	-	-	TRBJ2-5	TGTGCCAGCAGCGGGACTGGAGAGACCCAGTACTTC	CASSGTGETQYF
TRBV5-1	-	-	TRBJ2-7	TGCGCCAGCAGCTTGGGGCCGACGGACTCCTACGAGCAGTACTTC	CASSLGPTDSYEQYF
TRBV25-1	-	-	TRBJ2-7	TGTGCCACCGGGAGTTACGCGACCTACGAGCAGTACTTC	CATGSYATYEQYF
TRBV5-5	-	-	TRBJ1-4	TGTGCCAGCAGCTACAAGCCTGGAGGGGAAAAACTGTTTTTT	CASSYKPGGEKLFF
TRBV12-2	-	-	TRBJ1-6	TGTGCAAGTCGCTGCAATCGACAGGGCCGGGGAGGACCCCTCCACTTT	CASRCNRQGRGGPLHF
TRBV27	-	-	TRBJ1-6	TGTGCCACCCAGGCCCTATCGGGTTCACCCCTCCACTTT	CATQALSGSPLHF
TRBV30	-	-	TRBJ2-2	TGTGCCTGGAGTGTATCGGACACCGGGGAGCTGTTTTTT	CAWSVSDTGELFF
TRBV27	-	TRBD1	TRBJ1-2	TGTGCCAGCAGCCCCTCGAGGTCCGGGACAGGGTTTGGCTACACCTTC	CASSPSRSGTGFGYTF
TRBV4-2	-	-	TRBJ2-1	TGTGCCAGCAAATTACAGGAGATCTCCTACAATGAGCAGTTCTTC	CASKLQEISYNEQFF
TRBV7-9	once	TRBD2	TRBJ2-2	TGTGCCAGCAGCGGAACGGGACTAGCGGGTTCGAACACCGGGGAGCTGTTTTTT	CASSGTGLAGSNTGELFF
TRBV5-8	-	-	TRBJ2-2	TGTGCCAGCAGCTTGGCCCAGCGGTGGACACCGAACACCGGGGAGCTGTTTTTT	CASSLAQRWTPNTGELFF